The next 15 T cell receptor beta chains were all read from a single sample in a study of blood T cell repertoires in COVID-19. Assay used: immunoSEQ multiplex PCR; TCRdb lists only in-frame clones, some missing. The sample shows roughly 150,000 clones, over 90% of them seen only once. Sample: peripheral blood. These receptors were collected from a woman aged 60-75 years with COVID-19, enrolled during active disease.

The chain combines TRBV19 with TRBJ2-2; TRBD1 aligns across 8 bases. Per the germline V gene, CDR1 is LNHDA and CDR2 is SQIVND (reference sequence). The CDR3 is made up of 15 amino acids. Germline trimming cut 3 bases from V and 4 bases from J; bases unmatched to any gene: 4. The CDR3, as DNA: TGTGCCAGTAGTATCAGGACAGGGAGCACCGGGGAGCTGTTTTTT. It translates to CASSIRTGSTGELFF.

This chain uses TRBV9 with TRBJ2-1, with D possibly being TRBD2 (6 bases). Per the germline V gene, CDR1 is SGDLS and CDR2 is YYNGEE. The CDR3 length is 18 residues. The germline V and J ends were trimmed by 0 bases and 9 bases, with 25 bases remaining between them. Here the CDR3 reads CASSVVFGGRALFSEQFF. In nucleotides, the CDR3 is TGTGCCAGCAGCGTAGTATTCGGGGGACGGGCTCTTTTTAGTGAGCAGTTCTTC.

The rearrangement joins TRBV25-1 to TRBJ2-7; 10 bases align to TRBD2. J lost 3 bases, V lost 2 bases, and 4 bases had no gene match. The germline gives CDR1 MGHDK, CDR2 SYGVNS. This CDR3 is 15 amino acids long. The DNA for the CDR3 is TGTGCCAGCAGTGAAAGAGCGGGGGGGCTCTACGAGCAGTACTTC. Its protein product is CASSERAGGLYEQYF.

V gene TRBV5-4 combines with J gene TRBJ1-5, with unresolved D. The CDR3 consists of 16 residues. Germline V lookup: CDR1 SGHNT, CDR2 YYREEE (reference sequence). The ends were cut back, 2 bases at V and 3 bases at J, with 15 bases in the middle. The CDR3 sequence is CASSLGPGKINQPQHF. CDR3 sequence (DNA): TGTGCCAGCAGCTTAGGTCCCGGGAAAATCAATCAGCCCCAGCATTTT.

V is TRBV7-2 and J is TRBJ1-2; TRBD1 is a possible D gene (6 bases). CDR1 SGHTA and CDR2 FQGNSA come from the germline V gene. V lost 4 bases and J 10 bases, leaving 16 bases between the germline ends. This CDR3 comprises 13 residues. CDR3 residues: CASSSQGSRLYTF. CDR3 nucleotides: TGTGCCAGCAGCTCGCAGGGGAGTCGACTCTACACCTTC. Full variable domain (outside the CDR3, taken from reference TRBV7-2 and TRBJ1-2): GAGVSQSPSNKVTEKGKDVELRCDPISGHTALYWYRQSLGQGLEFLIYFQGNSAPDKSGLPSDRFSAERTGGSVSTLTIQRTQQEDSAVYLCASSSQGSRLYTFGSGTRLTVV.

The chain combines TRBV12-5 with TRBJ1-1, with D possibly being TRBD1 (6 bases). Trimming removed 6 bases at V and 11 bases at J, with 19 bases between. Germline-derived CDR1 and CDR2 are LGHNT and FRNRAP. The CDR3 totals 13 residues. In DNA, the CDR3 is TGTGCTAGTGGCAAGGACAGTCCTGGGGTGGCTTTCTTT. This sequence encodes CASGKDSPGVAFF.

This chain uses TRBV27 with TRBJ2-7, with TRBD1 matching 8 bases. The V segment lost 6 bases and the J segment 7 bases; nucleotides outside the gene matches: 8. The CDR3 totals 13 residues. Germline CDR1 is MNHEY and CDR2 is SMNVEV (reference sequence). CDR3 residues: CASSQGALEEQYF. The DNA for the CDR3 is TGTGCCAGCAGCCAGGGGGCGTTGGAGGAGCAGTACTTC.

The rearrangement joins TRBV6-6 to TRBJ2-3; tentatively, D is TRBD1 (6 bases). CDR1 and CDR2 (germline): MNHNY, SVGAGI (reference sequence). The V and J ends lost 7 bases and 1 base respectively, with 21 bases between them. This CDR3 spans 17 amino acids. The CDR3 sequence is CASNRQVRASGTDTQYF. CDR3 in DNA: TGTGCCAGCAATCGACAGGTGAGGGCGTCGGGCACAGATACGCAGTATTTT.

This sequence joins TRBV7-2 and TRBJ1-1, with TRBD1 matching 12 bases. With V trimmed by 1 base and J by 8 bases, 8 bases remained unmatched. This CDR3 region has 16 residues. Germline lookup yields CDR1 SGHTA and CDR2 FQGNSA. DNA for the CDR3: TGTGCCAGCAGCTTAGGTCCGGGACAGGGGGCGGGGGAAGCTTTCTTT. Its translation is CASSLGPGQGAGEAFF.

This chain joins TRBV2 and TRBJ2-5; 10 nucleotides line up with TRBD2. The V and J ends lost 8 bases and 4 bases, in that order; junction bases with no gene match: 10. CDR3 length: 15 amino acids. Germline CDR1 is SNHLY and CDR2 is FYNNEI. CDR3 nucleotide sequence: TGTGCCAGCTCGAGGGGGACTAGCGCCGGAGAGACCCAGTACTTC. Amino acids: CASSRGTSAGETQYF.

The genes are TRBV5-8 and TRBJ2-5, with D uncertain. Trimming pared 1 base from V and 0 bases from J, leaving 7 bases between. Germline V gene data show CDR1 as SGHTS and CDR2 as YDEGEE. The CDR3 is 14 amino acids. The CDR3 region has the DNA TGTGCCAGCAGCTTGTCAGTGTACCAAGAGACCCAGTACTTC. This codes for CASSLSVYQETQYF.

The chain carries TRBV7-3 and TRBJ1-3, with 7 bases that match TRBD1. This CDR3 has 13 amino acids. The germline V gene has CDR1 SGHTA and CDR2 FQGTGA. Trimming took 3 bases from V and 4 from J; bases not matched to a gene: 0. The CDR3 DNA is TGTGCCAGCAGCTTGGACAGGGGAAACACCATATATTTT. This codes for CASSLDRGNTIYF.

This sequence joins TRBV30 and TRBJ1-1, with D perhaps matching TRBD1 (6 bases). The CDR3 spans 13 residues. The germline V gene has CDR1 GTSNPN and CDR2 SVGIG (reference sequence). V lost 5 bases, J lost 0 bases, and 10 bases lay in between. The DNA for the CDR3 is TGTGCCTGGGTACAGGGAATGAACACTGAAGCTTTCTTT. The encoded protein is CAWVQGMNTEAFF.

V is TRBV11-3 and J is TRBJ2-2, with 7 nucleotides matching TRBD1. Germline V lookup: CDR1 SGHNT, CDR2 YENEEA. CDR3 length equals 15 residues. With 4 bases clipped from V and 6 bases from J, the junction kept 8 bases outside the gene matches. For the CDR3, the DNA is TGTGCCAGCAGCTCTACAGGGGCGGTAGCCGGGGAGCTGTTTTTT. This translates into CASSSTGAVAGELFF.

This chain connects TRBV9 to TRBJ1-5, with D uncertain. The V and J ends lost 3 bases and 2 bases respectively, with 9 bases between them. CDR1 is SGDLS, CDR2 YYNGEE, per germline. This CDR3 region has 14 residues. The CDR3 is CASSATRGNQPQHF. In nucleotides, the CDR3 is TGTGCCAGCAGCGCTACGAGGGGCAATCAGCCCCAGCATTTT.